Below, one T cell receptor beta chain is given with its context. Sequencing used immunoSEQ multiplex PCR; TCRdb keeps in-frame clones, though not all of them. This sample has around 99,000 clones, with around 80% found just once. The data derive from a study of a mutant IDH1 vaccine in newly diagnosed glioma. About the research overall: The treated group averaged approximately 42 years old and was about 60% male, roughly 40% female. Patients had received radiotherapy, temozolomide, or both previously, most receiving both.

The time point is: baseline, week 1 (first vaccination visit). Treatment described: pre-vaccination baseline after standard-of-care therapy. Donor tumors were new WHO grade 3 or 4 IDH1-mutant, ATRX-lost astrocytomas. Here the sequenced sample was PBMCs, taken from a glioma patient treated with radiotherapy, temozolomide or both. The source of this sequence is a man between 40 and 49 years old with glioma.

CDR3 loop: CASSLLRGGGTDTQYF. In DNA form, the CDR3 reads TGTGCCAGCAGCTTACTGCGCGGGGGGGGCACAGATACGCAGTATTTT. This chain connects TRBV7-2 to TRBJ2-3; 9 positions agree with TRBD2. The CDR3 spans 16 residues. The ends lost 2 bases at V and 1 base at J; junction bases unmatched: 4. The germline CDR1 and CDR2 sequences are SGHTA and FQGNSA.